What follows are 29 T cell receptor beta chains derived from one specimen sequenced in a study of blood T cells in healthy people across ages (dated by TCRdb to between 2014 and 2017). The library was generated by 5' RACE. Sequenced on an Illumina HiSeq 2500. A second PCR of about 7 to 12 cycles was run with a J-beta primer mix and a sample-barcoded 5' primer. The public reads were quality trimmed at Q25 with fastp and then assembled into clones with MiXCR by TCRdb, keeping productive beta chains. Each record represents a unique CDR3 protein, reported with the most common genes and DNA among its rows. For this sample the table gives around 850,000 distinct CDR3 sequences, of which about 34% were detected only once. The ten largest clonotypes hold around 13% of the sample. The specimen sequenced was blood. Receptor source: a man aged 18 to 30 in good health.

This clonotype was counted only a few times. The chain joins TRBV9 to TRBJ1-5, with TRBD1 matching 8 bases. This CDR3 is 15 amino acids long. The V gene's germline CDR1 is SGDLS and CDR2 YYNGEE. V shed 3 bases and J 6 bases; nucleotides not matched to a gene: 8. The CDR3 loop reads CASSAGQGGGQPQHF. The CDR3 coding sequence is TGTGCCAGCAGCGCCGGACAGGGCGGGGGTCAGCCCCAGCATTTT.

The sample holds many counts of this clonotype. The rearrangement links TRBV10-3 to TRBJ2-3; D possibly corresponds to TRBD1 (5 bases). Trimming took off 3 bases at V and 0 bases at J, with 13 bases between the two ends. From germline, CDR1 is ENHRY and CDR2 SYGVKD. The CDR3 covers 16 residues. CDR3 in DNA: TGTGCCATCAGTGACATCGACAGAGATAGCACAGATACGCAGTATTTT. Its protein is CAISDIDRDSTDTQYF.

The chain employs TRBV29-1 and TRBJ2-4, with D unclear. The assigned J gene may be wrong: the sequence end matches TRBJ2-7 better. CDR1 and CDR2 (germline): SQVTM, ANQGSEA. CDR3 size: 12 residues. The CDR3 is CSVSEDGYEQYF. CDR3 DNA sequence: TGCAGCGTATCCGAAGATGGGTACGAGCAGTACTTC.

The J gene is TRBJ2-1, the V gene TRBV4-3; D call uncertain. The CDR3 length is 15 residues. Germline V gives CDR1 LGHNA, CDR2 YSLEER. Trimming pared 4 bases from V and 8 bases from J, leaving 18 bases between. CDR3 in amino acids: CASSLDPDRSYEQFF. The DNA for the CDR3 is TGCGCCAGCAGCCTTGACCCGGATAGGTCTTATGAGCAGTTCTTC.

This clonotype was counted at least ten times. The rearrangement joins TRBV10-3 to TRBJ2-7, with a tentative D call TRBD2 (6 bases). Germline CDR1 and CDR2: ENHRY and SYGVKD. Deletions cut 3 bases from V and 0 bases from J, with 12 bases between. There are 15 residues in the CDR3. The CDR3 DNA reads TGTGCCATCAGTGATTCGGCGGGACCCTCCTACGAGCAGTACTTC. This gives the protein CAISDSAGPSYEQYF.

The table lists this clonotype with a few counts. V and J are TRBV24-1 and TRBJ2-1, with D unresolved. V shed 1 base and J shed 3 bases, with 9 bases lying between them. The length of the CDR3 is 15 residues. CDR1 is KGHDR and CDR2 is SFDVKD in the germline V gene. As DNA, the CDR3 is TGTGCCACCAGTGATTTCGGGCAGAACTACAATGAGCAGTTCTTC. This translates into CATSDFGQNYNEQFF.

This clonotype showed up just a few times. The chain has TRBV6-5 and TRBJ1-1; D not certain. The V and J ends lost 10 bases and 8 bases respectively, with 20 bases between them. Germline V gene sequence: CDR1 MNHEY, CDR2 SVGAGI. This CDR3 has 13 residues. As DNA, the CDR3 is TGTGCCACCACCCACTTTAAGGACCGCGAAGCTTTCTTT. This encodes CATTHFKDREAFF.

The J gene is TRBJ2-1, the V gene TRBV29-1; either TRBD1 or TRBD2 may supply D (5 bases each). In germline, CDR1 is SQVTM, CDR2 ANQGSEA. This CDR3 comprises 15 residues. V lost 3 bases and J lost 2, with 14 bases in between. CDR3 residues: CSVDGLTETYNEQFF. CDR3 in DNA: TGCAGCGTTGACGGACTGACAGAAACCTACAATGAGCAGTTCTTC.

The chain is built from TRBV7-8 and TRBJ1-2; TRBD1 aligns across 8 bases. From germline, CDR1 is SGHVS and CDR2 FQNEAQ. The CDR3 has 17 amino acids. The V segment lost 5 bases and the J segment 1 base; nucleotides outside the gene matches: 12. The DNA for the CDR3 is TGTGCCAGCAGCCCTACAGTACCGGGACAGGTTAACTATGGCTACACCTTC. Translated: CASSPTVPGQVNYGYTF.

The gene calls are TRBV7-2 and TRBJ2-1, with TRBD2 identical over 8 bases. CDR1 and CDR2 (germline): SGHTA, FQGNSA. The CDR3 covers 17 residues. The V gene end was trimmed by 1 base and the J gene end by 6 bases; junction bases not matched to a gene: 11. The CDR3 DNA sequence: TGTGCCAGCAGCTTAGATCTCTCGGCGGGGGGCTCCAATGAGCAGTTCTTC. Its translation is CASSLDLSAGGSNEQFF.

This clonotype occurred many times. The CDR3 DNA sequence: TGTGCCAGCAGCTCGGTCGGGGAAAACATTCAGTACTTC. Its translation is CASSSVGENIQYF. The genes are TRBV9 and TRBJ2-4; tentative D call: TRBD2 (5 bases). Germline values: CDR1 SGDLS, CDR2 YYNGEE. The length of the CDR3 is 13 residues. V lost 4 bases and J 5 bases, leaving 10 bases between the germline ends. The whole variable domain, remainder taken from reference TRBV9 and TRBJ2-4, is DSGVTQTPKHLITATGQRVTLRCSPRSGDLSVYWYQQSLDQGLQFLIQYYNGEERAKGNILERFSAQQFPDLHSELNLSSLELGDSALYFCASSSVGENIQYFGAGTRLSVL.

The V and J genes are TRBV12-3 or TRBV12-4 and TRBJ2-1, with TRBD2 identical over 12 bases. This CDR3 has 16 amino acids. V was clipped by 3 bases and J by 7 bases; unmatched bases: 7. The DNA for the CDR3 is TGTGCCAGCAGTTTTCTAGCGGGGGGGCCGGGTAATGAGCAGTTCTTC. Translating gives CASSFLAGGPGNEQFF.

A few counts support this clonotype. The rearrangement joins TRBV27 to TRBJ1-2, with D unresolved. CDR1 and CDR2 from the germline V gene are MNHEY and SMNVEV (reference sequence). CDR3 length equals 13 residues. V gave up 2 bases and J gave up 8 bases, with 12 bases separating them. The CDR3 protein is CASSLKGFGGYTF. The CDR3 DNA is TGTGCCAGCAGTTTAAAAGGATTCGGAGGCTACACCTTC.

The gene calls are TRBV20-1 and TRBJ1-1; D remains unclear. V shed 6 bases and J shed 1 base, with 9 bases lying between them. Germline V gives CDR1 DFQATT, CDR2 SNEGSKA (reference sequence). This CDR3 is 12 amino acids long. CDR3 coding DNA: TGCAGTGCGACAAGGACGAACACTGAAGCTTTCTTT. This sequence encodes CSATRTNTEAFF.

This clonotype was recorded at least ten times. This chain joins TRBV5-5 and TRBJ1-2; D unresolved. Germline V gives CDR1 SGHKS, CDR2 YYEKEE (reference sequence). This CDR3 spans 18 amino acids. Trimming shortened V by 4 bases and J by 8 bases, and 30 bases separated the two germline ends. This chain's CDR3 is CASSHNGPVGTSARGYTF. The CDR3 nucleotides read TGTGCCAGCAGCCACAATGGACCGGTCGGCACCTCTGCTCGGGGCTACACCTTC. Filled out from reference TRBV5-5 and TRBJ1-2, the complete variable domain reads DAGVTQSPTHLIKTRGQQVTLRCSPISGHKSVSWYQQVLGQGPQFIFQYYEKEERGRGNFPDRFSARQFPNYSSELNVNALLLGDSALYLCASSHNGPVGTSARGYTFGSGTRLTVV.

Only a few counts were recorded for this clonotype. The chain joins TRBV20-1 to TRBJ2-5, with D possibly matching TRBD2 (6 bases). Germline CDR1 DFQATT, CDR2 SNEGSKA (reference sequence). V was cut by 5 bases and J by 2 bases, with 18 bases left in between. CDR3 length equals 15 residues. The CDR3 loop is CSAHAAGFDQETQYF. The CDR3 nucleotides are TGCAGTGCTCATGCTGCGGGGTTCGATCAAGAGACCCAGTACTTC.

The chain has TRBV12-3 or TRBV12-4 and TRBJ1-2, with a weak D call TRBD1 (5 bases). With 7 bases removed from V and 12 bases from J, the gap between germline ends came to 15 bases. The CDR3 loop spans 11 amino acids. The CDR3 nucleotides are TGTGCCAGCACCTGGGGCCAAGGCCACACCTTC. Translating it yields CASTWGQGHTF.

This chain joins TRBV12-3 or TRBV12-4 and TRBJ1-4; D unresolved. The CDR3 length is 14 residues. Trimming left V 4 bases short and J 7 bases short, with 13 bases between. CDR3 amino acids: CASSWGSVGEKLFF. The CDR3 nucleotides are TGTGCCAGCAGTTGGGGTTCGGTGGGTGAAAAACTGTTTTTT.

This clonotype was seen more than once but under ten times. V gene TRBV7-9 combines with J gene TRBJ2-3; a possible D gene is TRBD2 (6 bases). The CDR3 loop spans 15 amino acids. Germline loops: CDR1 SEHNR, CDR2 FQNEAQ (reference sequence). V shed 6 bases and J shed 5 bases, with 18 bases lying between them. This CDR3 reads CASSTLGLSGDTQYF. The CDR3 nucleotides read TGTGCCAGCAGTACTCTGGGACTCTCGGGAGATACGCAGTATTTT.

The rearrangement uses TRBV2 and TRBJ2-5; TRBD2 agrees at 12 bases. The CDR3 totals 17 residues. Germline values: CDR1 SNHLY, CDR2 FYNNEI. V was clipped by 6 bases and J by 3 bases; unmatched bases: 11. For the CDR3, the DNA is TGTGCCAGCAGCCTACGGACTAGCGGGACTCTAGAAGAGACCCAGTACTTC. Its protein is CASSLRTSGTLEETQYF.

CDR3 DNA: TGCAGTGCTAGAGATTCGGCGGAAGAGACCCAGTACTTC. This encodes CSARDSAEETQYF. The V and J genes are TRBV20-1 and TRBJ2-5; the D is unclear. Trimming shortened V by 0 bases and J by 3 bases, and 8 bases separated the two germline ends. Germline V gives CDR1 DFQATT, CDR2 SNEGSKA (reference sequence). The CDR3 is 13 residues long.

The sample holds many counts of this clonotype. V is TRBV3-1 and J is TRBJ1-6; D is undetermined. Trimming took 1 base from V and 9 from J, leaving 4 bases between them. The CDR3 length is 12 residues. From germline, CDR1 is LGHDT and CDR2 YNNKEL (reference sequence). CDR3 sequence: CASSQGGSPLHF. The CDR3 nucleotides read TGTGCCAGCAGCCAAGGGGGTTCACCCCTCCACTTT.

This clonotype was seen only a few times. The rearrangement links TRBV6-2 or TRBV6-3 to TRBJ2-3; perhaps TRBD2 as D (5 bases). Germline V lookup: CDR1 MNHEY, CDR2 SVGEGT. CDR3 length: 14 residues. Trimming removed 4 bases at V and 4 bases at J, with 12 bases between. The CDR3 protein is CASSLGDRSDTQYF. In DNA, the CDR3 is TGTGCCAGCAGTTTGGGAGATCGGTCAGATACGCAGTATTTT.

This clonotype showed up many times. The chain recombines TRBV20-1 with TRBJ2-1; D not certain. Germline CDR1 DFQATT, CDR2 SNEGSKA (reference sequence). The CDR3 sequence is 13 residues long. Trimming took 0 bases from V and 8 from J, leaving 11 bases between them. CDR3 sequence: CSARDTVRHEQFF. CDR3 bases: TGCAGTGCTAGAGATACCGTTCGCCATGAGCAGTTCTTC.

This clonotype was recorded only once. This chain links TRBV12-5 with TRBJ1-2; D is ambiguous. Germline values: CDR1 LGHNT, CDR2 FRNRAP. This CDR3 contains 14 residues. V was cut by 5 bases and J by 2 bases, with 12 bases left in between. The CDR3 DNA reads TGTGCTAGTGGTCGTAGGGATGAAAACTATGGCTACACCTTC. Its protein product is CASGRRDENYGYTF.

This clonotype was seen a few times. The chain combines TRBV6-6 with TRBJ1-2; D remains unclear. Trimming cost V 0 bases and J 8 bases, with 13 bases left between them. The V gene's germline CDR1 is MNHNY and CDR2 SVGAGI (reference sequence). This CDR3 has 14 amino acids. The CDR3 DNA follows: TGTGCCAGCAGTTACTCAGGGTTGGGGAGAGGCTACACCTTC. Translated, it gives CASSYSGLGRGYTF.

J is TRBJ1-5 and V is TRBV6-2 or TRBV6-3; 7 bases match TRBD1. Per germline, CDR1 MNHEY and CDR2 SVGEGT. There are 17 residues in the CDR3. V shed 4 bases, J shed 3 bases, and the junction held 12 bases outside the gene matches. CDR3 sequence (DNA): TGTGCCAGCAGTTTCGATCGACAGGGCCTTATCAATCAGCCCCAGCATTTT. The encoded protein is CASSFDRQGLINQPQHF.

There are a few counts of this clonotype. This sequence joins TRBV20-1 and TRBJ1-2; 7 nucleotides match TRBD1. CDR1 DFQATT and CDR2 SNEGSKA come from the germline V gene (reference sequence). V lost 3 bases to trimming and J lost 7 bases; unmatched junction nucleotides: 8. This CDR3 contains 13 residues. The CDR3: CSASLAGGFGYTF. The CDR3 nucleotides are TGCAGTGCTAGCCTGGCAGGGGGATTTGGCTACACCTTC.

This sequence joins TRBV6-6 and TRBJ1-6; no reliable D call. V was cut by 5 bases and J by 10 bases, with 12 bases left in between. Per germline, CDR1 MNHNY and CDR2 SVGAGI (reference sequence). The CDR3 runs to 13 residues. Here the CDR3 reads CASSTGPGSPLHF. CDR3 in DNA: TGTGCCAGCAGTACTGGACCGGGATCACCCCTCCACTTT.